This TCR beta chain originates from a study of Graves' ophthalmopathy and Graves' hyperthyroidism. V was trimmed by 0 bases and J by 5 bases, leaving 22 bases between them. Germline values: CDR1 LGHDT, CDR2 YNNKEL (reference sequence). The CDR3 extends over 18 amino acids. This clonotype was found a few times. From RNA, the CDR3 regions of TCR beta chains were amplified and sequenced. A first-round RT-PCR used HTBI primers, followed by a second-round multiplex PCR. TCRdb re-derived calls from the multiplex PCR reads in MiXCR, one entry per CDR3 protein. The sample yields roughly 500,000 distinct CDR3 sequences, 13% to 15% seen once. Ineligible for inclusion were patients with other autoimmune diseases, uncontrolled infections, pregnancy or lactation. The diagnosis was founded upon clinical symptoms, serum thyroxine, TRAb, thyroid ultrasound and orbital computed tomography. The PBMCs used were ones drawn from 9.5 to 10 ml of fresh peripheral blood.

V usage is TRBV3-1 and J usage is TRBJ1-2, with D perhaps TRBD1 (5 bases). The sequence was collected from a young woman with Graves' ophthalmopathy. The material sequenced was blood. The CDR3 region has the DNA TGTGCCAGCAGCCAAGATCTGTCGTCATTCAGGGCCGATTATGGCTACACCTTC. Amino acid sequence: CASSQDLSSFRADYGYTF.